The 26 T cell receptor beta chains below come from one sample, sequenced in a study of blood T cell repertoires in COVID-19. Clones were read by immunoSEQ multiplex PCR, and TCRdb kept only the in-frame ones, dropping some. The sample has 400,000 to 550,000 clones, nearly 90% seen once. Material: PBMCs or T cells enriched from blood (not recorded which). These receptors all come from a woman aged 18 to 35 with acute COVID-19.

The CDR3 sequence is CASGSTVNTEAFF. The CDR3 nucleotides read TGTGCTAGTGGATCGACAGTGAACACTGAAGCTTTCTTT. This sequence joins TRBV12-5 and TRBJ1-1, with TRBD1 as a possible D gene (5 bases). V was shortened by 6 bases and J by 0 bases, with 8 bases between the two germline ends. Germline V gene sequence: CDR1 LGHNT, CDR2 FRNRAP. The CDR3 has 13 residues.

This clone was seen a handful of times. This CDR3 reads CASSPGRGVADTQYF. CDR3 nucleotides: TGTGCCAGCTCACCCGGCAGGGGTGTCGCAGATACGCAGTATTTT. This rearrangement joins TRBV18 to TRBJ2-3; TRBD1 is a possible D gene (6 bases). Germline-derived CDR1 and CDR2 are KGHSH and LQKENI. The CDR3 extends over 15 amino acids. Trimming removed 3 bases from V and 4 bases from J, with 14 bases in between.

The V gene is TRBV19, the J gene TRBJ1-3; D is unresolved. The CDR3 length is 12 residues. V lost 10 bases, J lost 2 bases, and 9 bases lay in between. Per the germline V gene, CDR1 is LNHDA and CDR2 is SQIVND (reference sequence). The CDR3 loop is CATAGAGNTIYF. CDR3 sequence (DNA): TGTGCCACCGCCGGGGCTGGAAACACCATATATTTT.

This chain links TRBV9 with TRBJ2-1; D remains unclear. There are 14 residues in the CDR3. Deletions cut 0 bases from V and 0 bases from J, with 4 bases between. Germline CDR1 SGDLS, CDR2 YYNGEE. The CDR3, as DNA: TGTGCCAGCAGCGTAGGCAGCTCCTACAATGAGCAGTTCTTC. Translated, it gives CASSVGSSYNEQFF.

The count of this clone is one. The genes are TRBV2 and TRBJ1-2; 7 bases map to TRBD1. Unmatched junction bases numbered 7, after V lost 4 bases and J lost 5 bases. Germline CDR1 reads SNHLY; CDR2 reads FYNNEI. This CDR3 is built from 14 residues. CDR3 residues: CASSGQTGNYGYTF. DNA for the CDR3: TGTGCCAGCAGTGGACAGACAGGGAATTATGGCTACACCTTC.

The chain recombines TRBV7-2 with TRBJ2-5; tentative D call: TRBD1 (6 bases). V was trimmed by 6 bases and J by 0 bases, leaving 14 bases between them. Germline V gives CDR1 SGHTA, CDR2 FQGNSA. The CDR3 loop spans 15 amino acids. The CDR3 here is CASSHQTGYQETQYF. The DNA of the CDR3 is TGTGCCAGCAGTCACCAGACAGGTTACCAAGAGACCCAGTACTTC.

V is TRBV14 and J is TRBJ1-1, with D uncertain. V was clipped by 8 bases and J by 1 base, with 11 bases between them. The germline V gene has CDR1 SGHDN and CDR2 FVKESK. CDR3 length: 13 amino acids. The CDR3 DNA reads as TGTGCCAGCGGTTTAGCCAGGAACACTGAAGCTTTCTTT. Protein sequence: CASGLARNTEAFF.

The rearrangement links TRBV27 to TRBJ1-2; perhaps TRBD1 as D (5 bases). V was cut by 3 bases and J by 2 bases, with 10 bases left in between. The CDR3 spans 14 residues. Germline values: CDR1 MNHEY, CDR2 SMNVEV (reference sequence). The CDR3 reads CASSLTALNYGYTF. The DNA for the CDR3 is TGTGCCAGCAGTTTGACAGCTCTGAACTATGGCTACACCTTC.

The rearrangement joins TRBV15 to TRBJ1-3, with unresolved D. This CDR3 contains 15 residues. Deletions cut 4 bases from V and 4 bases from J, with 14 bases between. Germline-derived CDR1 and CDR2 are LNHNV and YYDKDF (reference sequence). CDR3 sequence (DNA): TGTGCCACCAGCATCGGGAGGGTGGACGGAAACACCATATATTTT. It encodes CATSIGRVDGNTIYF. The full variable domain, its missing parts supplied by reference TRBV15 and TRBJ1-3, is DAMVIQNPRYQVTQFGKPVTLSCSQTLNHNVMYWYQQKSSQAPKLLFHYYDKDFNNEADTPDNFQSRRPNTSFCFLDIRSPGLGDTAMYLCATSIGRVDGNTIYFGEGSWLTVV.

This clone was observed a single time. This chain links TRBV28 with TRBJ1-1; 11 bases agree with TRBD1. Unmatched junction bases numbered 11, after V lost 6 bases and J lost 2 bases. The CDR3 spans 17 residues. Per the germline V gene, CDR1 is MDHEN and CDR2 is SYDVKM. The CDR3 reads CASRSAGQGVRNTEAFF. Written as DNA, the CDR3 is TGTGCCAGCAGATCGGCGGGACAGGGGGTGAGAAACACTGAAGCTTTCTTT.

The chain couples TRBV6-6 to TRBJ2-3; D call uncertain. CDR1 is MNHNY, CDR2 SVGAGI, per germline (reference sequence). The CDR3 extends over 14 amino acids. V was trimmed by 2 bases and J by 2 bases, leaving 8 bases between them. The CDR3: CASSYAKHTDTQYF. The CDR3 nucleotides are TGTGCCAGCAGTTACGCCAAACACACAGATACGCAGTATTTT.

The rearrangement links TRBV19 to TRBJ2-7; 9 positions match TRBD2. The V and J ends lost 6 bases and 5 bases, in that order; junction bases with no gene match: 8. Germline CDR1 and CDR2: LNHDA and SQIVND (reference sequence). CDR3 length: 14 residues. The CDR3 DNA reads as TGTGCCAGTAGGACGTTAGCGGGAGACAACGAGCAGTACTTC. As protein: CASRTLAGDNEQYF.

This clone was counted only a few times. The chain has TRBV6-5 and TRBJ1-1; 8 bases are shared with TRBD1. The ends lost 4 bases at V and 5 bases at J; junction bases unmatched: 9. Germline V gene lookup returns CDR1 MNHEY and CDR2 SVGAGI. The CDR3 totals 15 residues. CDR3 region: CASSSGQVLLTEAFF. The CDR3 region has the DNA TGTGCCAGCAGTTCGGGACAGGTGTTGTTGACTGAAGCTTTCTTT.

The genes are TRBV20-1 and TRBJ2-2; the match to TRBD1 covers 11 bases. Germline V gives CDR1 DFQATT, CDR2 SNEGSKA (reference sequence). V shed 3 bases, J shed 4 bases, and the junction held 7 bases outside the gene matches. The CDR3 is made up of 16 amino acids. Here the CDR3 DNA reads TGCAGTGCTAGTGCTCCCGGGACAGGGGGCACCGGGGAGCTGTTTTTT. Translation: CSASAPGTGGTGELFF.

The V call is TRBV9, the J call TRBJ1-1; no reliable D call. The CDR3 covers 14 residues. Germline-derived CDR1 and CDR2 are SGDLS and YYNGEE. Trimming removed 4 bases at V and 0 bases at J, with 10 bases between. CDR3 nucleotide sequence: TGTGCCAGCAGCCCTAGAGCAATGAACACTGAAGCTTTCTTT. It specifies CASSPRAMNTEAFF.

The sample holds a few counts of this clone. This chain joins TRBV4-1 and TRBJ2-2; 7 bases line up with TRBD2. V gave up 4 bases and J gave up 0 bases; unmatched junction bases: 11. This CDR3 is 18 amino acids long. Germline V gene sequence: CDR1 MGHRA, CDR2 YSYEKL. The CDR3 coding sequence is TGCGCCAGCAGCCTCCCCGGGGGGTACCTCGCGAACACCGGGGAGCTGTTTTTT. It translates to CASSLPGGYLANTGELFF.

This clone was counted once. The chain recombines TRBV5-8 with TRBJ1-1; D is possibly TRBD1 (5 bases). CDR1 SGHTS and CDR2 YDEGEE come from the germline V gene. The V and J ends lost 1 base and 7 bases respectively, with 14 bases between them. This CDR3 is built from 14 residues. CDR3 sequence (DNA): TGTGCCAGCAGCTTGTTTCCAGGGATGGGTGAAGCTTTCTTT. Translated, it gives CASSLFPGMGEAFF.

In DNA form, the CDR3 reads TGCGCCAGCAGGGGAGGGGCGAACACCGGGGAGCTGTTTTTT. As protein: CASRGGANTGELFF. This chain joins TRBV5-1 and TRBJ2-2; 7 bases map to TRBD2. V was pared by 5 bases and J by 0 bases, with 1 base of the junction left unmatched. Germline lookup yields CDR1 SGHRS and CDR2 YFSETQ. This CDR3 contains 14 residues.

The rearrangement links TRBV4-1 to TRBJ1-2; 7 positions match TRBD1. The CDR3 is made up of 14 amino acids. V lost 0 bases, J lost 5 bases, and 3 bases stayed unmatched. Germline V gives CDR1 MGHRA, CDR2 YSYEKL. The CDR3 loop reads CASSQEETGYGYTF. The DNA of the CDR3 is TGCGCCAGCAGCCAAGAGGAGACAGGGTATGGCTACACCTTC.

The J gene is TRBJ2-1, the V gene TRBV19, with TRBD2 matching 11 bases. With V trimmed by 0 bases and J by 16 bases, 8 bases remained unmatched. The length of the CDR3 is 14 residues. Germline CDR1 and CDR2: LNHDA and SQIVND (reference sequence). The CDR3 DNA follows: TGTGCCAGTAGTATAGATTATACTAGCGGGAGCTGTTTCTTC. Its translation: CASSIDYTSGSCFF.

The chain uses TRBV28 and TRBJ1-2, with TRBD1 identical over 8 bases. Germline trimming cut 5 bases from V and 7 bases from J; bases unmatched to any gene: 15. The CDR3 extends over 16 amino acids. Germline CDR1 MDHEN, CDR2 SYDVKM. CDR3 sequence (DNA): TGTGCCAGCAGTGCCACACCGATCGACAGGGGTTTTGGCTACACCTTC. Amino acids: CASSATPIDRGFGYTF.

CDR3 in DNA: TGTGCCAGCTCACCACCGGTGGGACAGGGGGCTCTCAGGGAGCAGTACTTC. This codes for CASSPPVGQGALREQYF. The chain uses TRBV18 and TRBJ2-7, with 12 positions matching TRBD1. The CDR3 extends over 17 amino acids. Germline V gene lookup returns CDR1 KGHSH and CDR2 LQKENI. V dropped 0 bases and J dropped 7; count of bases not matched to a gene: 10.

This chain connects TRBV7-9 to TRBJ2-1; 14 positions match TRBD2. CDR3 length: 18 residues. Germline V gives CDR1 SEHNR, CDR2 FQNEAQ (reference sequence). V lost 2 bases to trimming and J lost 2 bases; unmatched junction nucleotides: 5. CDR3 protein: CASSLPGTSGSTYNEQFF. The CDR3 DNA follows: TGTGCCAGCAGCTTACCTGGGACTAGCGGGAGTACCTACAATGAGCAGTTCTTC.

The sample holds one count of this clone. The chain uses TRBV6-6 and TRBJ2-7; 7 positions match TRBD1. J was trimmed by 1 base and V by 4 bases; bases with no gene match: 1. Germline assignment: CDR1 MNHNY and CDR2 SVGAGI (reference sequence). This CDR3 comprises 13 residues. CDR3 loop: CASSSGQSYEQYF. CDR3 bases: TGTGCCAGCAGTTCGGGACAGTCCTACGAGCAGTACTTC.

The CDR3 is CASSYDRGRETQYF. The CDR3 nucleotides read TGTGCCAGCAGCTACGACAGGGGGCGAGAGACCCAGTACTTC. The V and J genes are TRBV11-2 and TRBJ2-5, with 10 bases matching TRBD1. CDR1 and CDR2 (germline): SGHAT, FQNNGV. The CDR3 consists of 14 residues. Trimming cost V 4 bases and J 4 bases; bases outside gene matches: 3.

The rearrangement uses TRBV11-3 and TRBJ2-3; maybe TRBD2 (8 bases). The V gene's germline CDR1 is SGHNT and CDR2 YENEEA. The CDR3 is 16 residues long. With 1 base removed from V and 5 bases from J, the gap between germline ends came to 16 bases. In DNA form, the CDR3 reads TGTGCCAGCAGCTTAGTGTCGGGAGGGGGCGGAGATACGCAGTATTTT. Protein product: CASSLVSGGGGDTQYF.